A selection of T cell receptor beta chains follows, all from one sample in a study of blood T cells in healthy people across ages. TCRdb ran MiXCR on the 5' RACE reads and lists one entry per CDR3 protein. Of around 870,000 distinct CDR3 sequences in the sample, under 30% were seen once. Material: blood. The receptor set was obtained from a woman older than 75 in good health. Each CDR3 is given with its conserved first and last residue. A D gene is named only where the DNA matches it firmly. Part of the rows lack a size; the others show once, few, many or a class for expanded clones.

clone_size,cdr3_length,d_call,j_call,v_call,cdr3_aa
few,14,.,TRBJ2-7,TRBV9,CASSGAQGTGEQYF
many,16,TRBD1,TRBJ2-5,TRBV3-1,CASSRRGQGLSETQYF
.,19,.,TRBJ1-1,TRBV25-1,CASSEYWEGVSRIYTEAFF
once,15,.,TRBJ1-2,TRBV4-2,CASSQDGNRNYGYTF
few,13,.,TRBJ2-5,TRBV7-8,CASSSVPEETQYF
.,16,TRBD1,TRBJ1-6,TRBV7-9,CASSSGAGQDNSPLHF
many,15,.,TRBJ2-7,TRBV12-3/TRBV12-4,CASSSQRPGVGEQYF
many,15,TRBD1,TRBJ2-5,TRBV7-2,CASSTSTGGWETQYF
few,13,.,TRBJ2-4,TRBV11-2,CASSLAQYNEQYF
many,15,.,TRBJ2-7,TRBV5-1,CASSLGAGASNEQYF
many,14,TRBD2,TRBJ2-1,TRBV20-1,CSAAGLAGVNEQFF
many,14,.,TRBJ2-3,TRBV7-7,CASSLNGVGDTQYF
.,15,.,TRBJ2-1,TRBV11-3,CASSSRGDHYNEQFF
.,15,TRBD1,TRBJ1-6,TRBV18,CASSPQGQGKSPLHF
.,14,.,TRBJ1-1,TRBV20-1,CSARAFILNTEAFF